This T cell receptor beta chain was sequenced in a study of T cells expressing NK-cell markers. The germline V gene has CDR1 SQVTM and CDR2 ANQGSEA. The length of the CDR3 is 17 residues. Using the 5' RACE reads, TCRdb records one entry per CDR3 protein without DNA. The sample totals about 160,000 distinct CDR3 sequences. The specimen sequenced was blood T cells: a sorted CD56 or NKG2C T cell subset, CD4+ or CD8+ T cells, or bulk PBMC T cells (not recorded which). The TCR sequence derives from a man aged 18-75 years in good health. The chain has TRBV29-1 and TRBJ1-4; without DNA, the TCRdb call of TRBD1 cannot be checked. This chain's CDR3 is CSVEDRKGQGAPEKLFF. Filled out from reference TRBV29-1 and TRBJ1-4, the complete variable domain reads SAVISQKPSRDICQRGTSLTIQCQVDSQVTMMFWYRQQPGQSLTLIATANQGSEATYESGFVIDKFPISRPNLTFSTLTVSNMSPEDSSIYLCSVEDRKGQGAPEKLFFGSGTQLSVL.